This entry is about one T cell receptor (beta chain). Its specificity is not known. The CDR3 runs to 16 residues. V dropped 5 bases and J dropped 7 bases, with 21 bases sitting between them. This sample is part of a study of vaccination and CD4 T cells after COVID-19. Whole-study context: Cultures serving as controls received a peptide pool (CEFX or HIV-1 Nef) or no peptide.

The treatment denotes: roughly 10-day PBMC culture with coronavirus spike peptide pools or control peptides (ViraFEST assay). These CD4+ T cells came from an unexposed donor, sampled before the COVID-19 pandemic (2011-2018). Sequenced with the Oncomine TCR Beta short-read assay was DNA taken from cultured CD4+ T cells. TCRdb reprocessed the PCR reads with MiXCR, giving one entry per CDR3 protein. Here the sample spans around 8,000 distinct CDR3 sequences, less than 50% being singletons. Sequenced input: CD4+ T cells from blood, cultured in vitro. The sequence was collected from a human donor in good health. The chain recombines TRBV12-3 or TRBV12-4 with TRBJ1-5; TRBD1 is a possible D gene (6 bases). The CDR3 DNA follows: TGTGCCAGCAGTCTCTCCGGGGGCTCTTATCGGCAGCCCCAGCATTTT. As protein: CASSLSGGSYRQPQHF.